The clone carrying this TCR beta chain was counted a single time. This sample is part of a study of blood T cell repertoires in COVID-19. Study background: The samples span acute and convalescent COVID-19 from the United States, Italy and Spain. Nucleic acid was either cDNA or gDNA, and it came from T cells, B-cell-depleted T cells, or PBMCs.

CDR1 is MNHNY and CDR2 is SVGAGI in the germline V gene (reference sequence). This CDR3 is built from 15 residues. The junction had 7 bases not matched to a gene; V was cut back by 5 bases and J by 5 bases. The table came from immunoSEQ multiplex PCR; TCRdb's copy has only in-frame clones and leaves some out. The sample comprises 210,000 or so clones, roughly four fifths of which are singletons, and about 12% rests with the top ten. The sample consisted of peripheral blood. This chain joins TRBV6-6 and TRBJ2-3; TRBD1 matches at 10 bases. The TCR sequence derives from a woman aged 40-49 years with acute or convalescent COVID-19. CDR3 sequence: CASSNRDRGLDTQYF. The CDR3 region has the DNA TGTGCCAGCAGTAACCGGGACAGGGGACTAGATACGCAGTATTTT.